This T cell receptor beta chain was recorded in a study of blood T cell repertoires in COVID-19 (dated by TCRdb to about 2020). About the full investigation: Samples covering the acute and convalescent phases of COVID-19 were provided by collaborators in the United States, Italy and Spain. Sample metadata almost always included a de-identified subject ID, COVID-19 status, age in years and sex. Where available, HLA class I and class II types were taken from metadata supplied by the sample provider and were not determined by assay-based typing. The material from the prospective study consisted of cDNA or gDNA derived from T cells, B-cell-depleted T cells, or PBMCs. Subjects who had been exposed to COVID-19, were actively infected with it, or had recovered from it provided the deeply sampled blood TCRbeta repertoires that made up the dataset. The samples were drawn from the first 160 participants of the ongoing ImmuneRACE study and from 1,254 subjects provided by 6 global collaborators. The repertoires were released in a freely available public database intended as a resource for research on the immune response to SARS-CoV-2.

The investigation overall reported the following: Clinical and demographic metadata were provided uncurated, with the amount varying by source and participant.

The immunoSEQ Assay, a bias-controlled multiplex PCR, was used to amplify TCRbeta CDR3 regions from genomic DNA. The authors processed their data as follows. The number of nucleated cells in each sample was estimated by amplification of reference gene primers within the assay. To quantify the absolute abundance of each unique TCRbeta CDR3 rearrangement, sequence reads were collapsed and filtered. Productive Simpson clonality was computed per sample as the square root of Simpson's diversity index over productive rearrangements. TCRdb obtained this table from immuneACCESS and retained in-frame rearrangements with V and J assigned. These tables miss some clones; where compared with another copy, unresolved V genes account for less than half of the shortfall, and the remainder is unexplained. Clonal size and the V and J genes are those of that table, whereas D and trimming came from the DNA. The sample table holds some 490,000 clones, of which around nine tenths were seen once. 8.3% of the sample goes to the ten largest clones.

Remarks on this clone: What this receptor recognizes is not known. No qualities accompany the bases; no much larger clone lies one base away.

In the prospective study, participants were roughly 18 to 95 years old, resided in approximately 25 geographic areas of the United States, and were enrolled through a virtual design. In the prospective study, participants were assigned to cohorts based on the clinical history participants reported in a screening survey and a study questionnaire. ImmuneRACE Cohort 3 recovered participants were defined by two consecutive negative NP/OP PCR tests, healthcare professional clearance, or symptom resolution. In the prospective study, whole blood, serum and a nasopharyngeal or oropharyngeal swab were collected from each participant by mobile phlebotomists. Additional blood draws and questionnaires over a roughly two-month period could optionally be provided by prospective study participants. Blood samples from the prospective study were shipped frozen or at room temperature prior to DNA extraction. Relative to germline, V is missing 1 base and J is missing 8 bases, with 4 bases of the junction outside any gene match. The CDR3 starts with the cysteine, ends with the phenylalanine, and has 13 residues. The kept DNA is CDR3 alone, 39 bases in frame from the first base. CDR1 and CDR2 (LGHNT, FRNRAP) derive from the germline V gene.

Recombination linked TRBV12-5 to TRBJ1-1, and TRBD1 matches 7 of the central bases. The sequence derives from a woman aged 60-75 years who had recovered from COVID-19. Material: PBMCs or T cells enriched from blood (not recorded which). The DNA sequence follows: TGTGCTAGTGGTTTGGGACAGGGCCTCGAAGCTTTCTTT. It translates as CASGLGQGLEAFF.